The 4 T cell receptor beta chains listed next were all sequenced from one sample in a study of blood T cell repertoires in COVID-19. Clones were read by immunoSEQ multiplex PCR, and TCRdb kept only the in-frame ones, dropping some. The profile shows about 150,000 clones, roughly 80% of them singletons. The material sequenced was peripheral blood. The receptors come from a man aged 55 to 70 with acute or convalescent COVID-19.

CDR3 in amino acids: CASSPDGEYGYTF. The CDR3 nucleotides read TGTGCCAGCAGCCCGGACGGGGAGTATGGCTACACCTTC. This rearrangement joins TRBV7-9 to TRBJ1-2; D remains unclear. The CDR3 is made up of 13 amino acids. From germline, CDR1 is SEHNR and CDR2 FQNEAQ (reference sequence). Trimming cost V 5 bases and J 5 bases, with 12 bases left between them.

V and J are TRBV6-5 and TRBJ1-2; D is possibly TRBD1 (6 bases). Per germline, CDR1 MNHEY and CDR2 SVGAGI. The CDR3 is made up of 13 amino acids. V lost 6 bases and J 2 bases, leaving 10 bases between the germline ends. The CDR3 nucleotides are TGTGCCAGCAGATTTGGACAGAACTATGGCTACACCTTC. It encodes CASRFGQNYGYTF.

This clone was seen a single time. This rearrangement joins TRBV5-4 to TRBJ1-1; unclear D gene. CDR1 SGHNT and CDR2 YYREEE come from the germline V gene (reference sequence). Between the trimmed V and J ends, which lost 3 bases and 4 bases, there was a span of 7 bases. This CDR3 has 12 amino acids. This CDR3 is CASSSGLTEAFF. Written as DNA, the CDR3 is TGTGCCAGCAGCTCAGGACTCACTGAAGCTTTCTTT.

The chain links TRBV28 to TRBJ2-1; weak D call: TRBD2 (6 bases). Trimming took 6 bases from V and 4 from J, leaving 31 bases between them. Germline lookup yields CDR1 MDHEN and CDR2 SYDVKM. The CDR3 contains 20 residues. The CDR3 sequence is CASSRSGGYVMSGPYNEQFF. CDR3 in DNA: TGTGCCAGCAGCCGATCTGGGGGGTATGTGATGAGCGGGCCTTACAATGAGCAGTTCTTC.